One and the same sample provided the 31 T cell receptor beta chains below, sequenced in a study of glioma-infiltrating T cells after dendritic cell vaccination. TCRdb keeps only in-frame clones here, not all; method: immunoSEQ multiplex PCR. The table has about 38,000 clones, around 80% seen once. Here the sequenced sample was blood, taken before dendritic cell vaccination. The receptors stem from a human donor with glioblastoma.

The V gene is TRBV7-9, the J gene TRBJ2-7, with D perhaps matching TRBD2 (5 bases). The CDR3 is 12 amino acids. Per germline, CDR1 SEHNR and CDR2 FQNEAQ (reference sequence). Trimming took off 5 bases at V and 5 bases at J, with 10 bases between the two ends. As DNA, the CDR3 is TGTGCCAGCAGCCCCGAGGGTCACGAGCAGTACTTC. It encodes CASSPEGHEQYF.

The rearrangement links TRBV15 to TRBJ1-1; 7 positions agree with TRBD1. The germline gives CDR1 LNHNV, CDR2 YYDKDF (reference sequence). The V segment lost 1 base and the J segment 6 bases; nucleotides outside the gene matches: 5. This CDR3 is 14 amino acids long. CDR3 region: CATSRVDRSSEAFF. CDR3 coding DNA: TGTGCCACCAGCAGAGTGGACAGGAGCTCTGAAGCTTTCTTT.

As to this clone: Germline and junction disagree at one end, which may indicate a read error. The V gene is TRBV7-8, the J gene TRBJ1-2; possible D gene TRBD1, 6 bases. Germline V lookup: CDR1 SGHVS, CDR2 FQNEAQ. The CDR3 has 16 residues. CDR3 sequence (DNA): TGTGCCAGCAGCTTAGACCGGGGTGGGCAGGGGCTAGTAATCTACTTC. This translates into CASSLDRGGQGLVIYF.

The chain carries TRBV19 and TRBJ1-6; TRBD1 matches 9 bases. Germline CDR1 is LNHDA and CDR2 is SQIVND (reference sequence). This CDR3 is 20 amino acids long. With 4 bases clipped from V and 6 bases from J, the junction kept 19 bases outside the gene matches. The CDR3 sequence: CASSNLRTGVVGEFNSPLHF. The CDR3 coding sequence is TGTGCCAGTAGTAACCTAAGGACAGGGGTAGTCGGAGAATTTAATTCACCCCTCCACTTT.

DNA of the CDR3: TGTGCCAGCAGCCGACCTGGACTAGCGGGGGGAAAGTACGAGCAGTACTTC. Translating gives CASSRPGLAGGKYEQYF. The J gene is TRBJ2-7, the V gene TRBV27; 14 bases fit TRBD2. Trimming removed 6 bases from V and 4 bases from J; junction bases left unmatched: 11. The CDR3 loop spans 17 amino acids. In germline, CDR1 is MNHEY, CDR2 SMNVEV (reference sequence).

This chain uses TRBV12-5 with TRBJ2-2; a weak D match, TRBD1 (6 bases). The CDR3 has 16 residues. CDR1 is LGHNT and CDR2 is FRNRAP in the germline V gene. V lost 7 bases and J 9 bases, leaving 24 bases between the germline ends. The CDR3 sequence is CASALGGRTFDRELFF. The CDR3 DNA reads as TGTGCTAGTGCCCTTGGGGGCAGGACCTTTGACCGGGAGCTGTTTTTT.

V gene TRBV19 combines with J gene TRBJ2-5, with 10 nucleotides matching TRBD1. This CDR3 is built from 17 residues. Per the germline V gene, CDR1 is LNHDA and CDR2 is SQIVND (reference sequence). V was clipped by 5 bases and J by 4 bases; unmatched bases: 13. The CDR3 reads CASSPWEGQGNSETQYF. The CDR3, as DNA: TGTGCCAGTAGTCCCTGGGAGGGACAGGGGAATTCAGAGACCCAGTACTTC.

Worth noting for this clone: Other nucleotide sequences from this sample produce the same CDR3. V usage is TRBV6-5 and J usage is TRBJ1-2; 10 bases are a match to TRBD1. The CDR3 is 16 residues long. Per the germline V gene, CDR1 is MNHEY and CDR2 is SVGAGI. Germline trimming cut 0 bases from V and 4 bases from J; bases unmatched to any gene: 5. The CDR3 sequence is CASSYSRTGGGYGYTF. The CDR3 DNA reads as TGTGCCAGCAGTTACTCCAGGACAGGGGGGGGCTATGGCTACACCTTC.

Points on this clone: Other DNA sequences within the sample encode an identical CDR3. The V call is TRBV2, the J call TRBJ1-6; D possibly corresponds to TRBD1 (6 bases). V lost 9 bases to trimming and J lost 3 bases, with 12 bases between them. CDR1 is SNHLY and CDR2 is FYNNEI in the germline V gene. The CDR3 is made up of 14 amino acids. Here the CDR3 DNA reads TGTGCCAGGGGGGAGGGGGACTATAATTCACCCCTCCACTTT. It codes for CARGEGDYNSPLHF. Based on the CDR3 plus reference TRBV2 and TRBJ1-6, the full variable domain is EPEVTQTPSHQVTQMGQEVILRCVPISNHLYFYWYRQILGQKVEFLVSFYNNEISEKSEIFDDQFSVERPDGSNFTLKIRSTKLEDSAMYFCARGEGDYNSPLHFGNGTRLTVT.

This rearrangement joins TRBV7-2 to TRBJ2-7; TRBD2 is a possible D gene (6 bases). The germline V gene has CDR1 SGHTA and CDR2 FQGNSA. The CDR3 totals 15 residues. V dropped 5 bases and J dropped 1 base, with 15 bases sitting between them. The CDR3 region is CASSRGAPKSYEQYF. Written as DNA, the CDR3 is TGTGCCAGCAGCCGCGGGGCACCCAAATCCTACGAGCAGTACTTC.

J is TRBJ1-5 and V is TRBV30; D uncertain. Germline V lookup: CDR1 GTSNPN, CDR2 SVGIG (reference sequence). The V end lost 2 bases, the J end lost 3 bases, and 20 bases lay between the germline ends. The CDR3 contains 17 residues. CDR3: CAWSLGSRTGVNQPQHF. DNA for the CDR3: TGTGCCTGGAGTTTAGGGTCTAGGACCGGGGTCAATCAGCCCCAGCATTTT.

This clone was recorded once. The rearrangement links TRBV5-5 to TRBJ1-1, with D perhaps TRBD1 (6 bases). V shed 2 bases and J shed 5 bases, with 10 bases lying between them. Germline V gene data show CDR1 as SGHKS and CDR2 as YYEKEE (reference sequence). The CDR3 covers 13 residues. The chain's CDR3 is CASSLQGGTEAFF. In nucleotides, the CDR3 is TGTGCCAGCAGCTTACAGGGCGGGACTGAAGCTTTCTTT.

The chain is built from TRBV6-5 and TRBJ2-7, with 7 nucleotides matching TRBD1. In germline, CDR1 is MNHEY, CDR2 SVGAGI. The CDR3 length is 14 residues. With V trimmed by 8 bases and J by 0 bases, 7 bases remained unmatched. The CDR3 is CASGSTGNSYEQYF. In DNA, the CDR3 is TGTGCCAGCGGGTCGACAGGGAACTCCTACGAGCAGTACTTC.

The chain uses TRBV11-3 and TRBJ1-5; TRBD1 is a possible D gene (5 bases). Germline CDR1 SGHNT, CDR2 YENEEA. This CDR3 contains 15 residues. Here the CDR3 DNA reads TGTGTCGGCACCGGGACTTACTTGAGCAATCAGCCCCAGCATTTT. Its protein product is CVGTGTYLSNQPQHF.

J is TRBJ1-5 and V is TRBV7-8, with 7 bases identical to TRBD1. Unmatched junction bases numbered 2, after V lost 1 base and J lost 5 bases. Germline-derived CDR1 and CDR2 are SGHVS and FQNEAQ. This CDR3 comprises 14 residues. In DNA, the CDR3 is TGTGCCAGCAGCTTAGGGGGACAGCATCAGCCCCAGCATTTT. The encoded protein is CASSLGGQHQPQHF.

The gene calls are TRBV5-1 and TRBJ2-5; 9 bases are shared with TRBD2. This CDR3 contains 15 residues. V lost 1 base and J lost 1; bases outside the gene matches: 2. Germline-derived CDR1 and CDR2 are SGHRS and YFSETQ. The CDR3 reads CASSLQRGVQETQYF. Written as DNA, the CDR3 is TGCGCCAGCAGCTTGCAGCGGGGGGTCCAAGAGACCCAGTACTTC. Supplemented by reference TRBV5-1 and TRBJ2-5, the full variable domain reads KAGVTQTPRYLIKTRGQQVTLSCSPISGHRSVSWYQQTPGQGLQFLFEYFSETQRNKGNFPGRFSGRQFSNSRSEMNVSTLELGDSALYLCASSLQRGVQETQYFGPGTRLLVL.

V and J are TRBV9 and TRBJ2-2, with D possibly matching TRBD1 (6 bases). CDR1 is SGDLS, CDR2 YYNGEE, per germline. V was shortened by 4 bases and J by 7 bases, with 14 bases between the two germline ends. The CDR3 contains 14 residues. The CDR3 DNA is TGTGCCAGCAGCACACAGGGCTTGAGCGGGGAGCTGTTTTTT. Protein product: CASSTQGLSGELFF.

This chain connects TRBV6-4 to TRBJ1-1; no definite D call. V lost 6 bases, J lost 3 bases, and 14 bases lay in between. The CDR3 covers 14 residues. Germline lookup yields CDR1 MRHNA and CDR2 SNTAGT. The CDR3 spells CASSASPEDTEAFF. Written as DNA, the CDR3 is TGTGCCAGCAGCGCGAGCCCCGAAGACACTGAAGCTTTCTTT.

This clone was found once. The chain is built from TRBV6-5 and TRBJ1-5; 8 positions match TRBD1. J lost 0 bases, V lost 6 bases, and 4 bases had no gene match. The CDR3 is 15 amino acids. Germline V gene lookup returns CDR1 MNHEY and CDR2 SVGAGI. The CDR3 region is CASRGQAYSNQPQHF. CDR3 DNA: TGTGCCAGCAGGGGACAGGCATATAGCAATCAGCCCCAGCATTTT.

The rearrangement links TRBV7-2 to TRBJ2-2, with TRBD1 as a possible D gene (6 bases). V lost 1 base, J lost 6 bases, and 12 bases lay in between. Germline CDR1 reads SGHTA; CDR2 reads FQGNSA. This CDR3 is 15 amino acids long. CDR3 DNA sequence: TGTGCCAGCAGCTTAGACTACAGGGCCCCCGGGGAGCTGTTTTTT. It translates to CASSLDYRAPGELFF. Full variable domain (rest looked up from reference TRBV7-2 and TRBJ2-2): GAGVSQSPSNKVTEKGKDVELRCDPISGHTALYWYRQSLGQGLEFLIYFQGNSAPDKSGLPSDRFSAERTGGSVSTLTIQRTQQEDSAVYLCASSLDYRAPGELFFGEGSRLTVL.

V and J are TRBV6-1 and TRBJ2-3; D may be TRBD1 (5 bases). Germline V lookup: CDR1 MNHNS, CDR2 SASEGT. V was cut by 4 bases and J by 8 bases, with 13 bases left in between. The length of the CDR3 is 13 residues. CDR3 sequence reads: CASSGQGSPTQYF. The CDR3 region has the DNA TGTGCCAGCAGTGGGCAGGGCTCGCCTACGCAGTATTTT.

This clone was detected only a few times. V usage is TRBV12-2 and J usage is TRBJ2-2; the table's D call TRBD2 went unverified against the DNA. TRBV12-2 represents a pseudogene. The CDR3 is 13 amino acids. The CDR3 DNA reads TGTGCAAGTCCCTGGTGCGGGACCGGGGAGCTGTTTTTT. As protein: CASPWCGTGELFF.

The chain combines TRBV11-3 with TRBJ1-6; D ambiguous. In germline, CDR1 is SGHNT, CDR2 YENEEA. CDR3 length equals 15 residues. V was trimmed by 4 bases and J by 7 bases, leaving 14 bases between them. The DNA for the CDR3 is TGTGCCAGCAGCTCTGCCGGGATTCCAAATTCACCCCTCCACTTT. Translated: CASSSAGIPNSPLHF.

This chain connects TRBV28 to TRBJ2-7; 9 nucleotides agree with TRBD1. This CDR3 comprises 15 residues. The germline CDR1 and CDR2 sequences are MDHEN and SYDVKM. V shed 3 bases, J shed 5 bases, and the junction held 8 bases outside the gene matches. The CDR3 here is CASSFPGQGINEQYF. The CDR3 DNA sequence: TGTGCCAGCAGTTTCCCGGGACAGGGTATCAACGAGCAGTACTTC.

The chain has TRBV6-1 and TRBJ2-3; 9 nucleotides line up with TRBD2. V shed 1 base, J shed 5 bases, and the junction held 10 bases outside the gene matches. CDR1 and CDR2 (germline): MNHNS, SASEGT. This CDR3 spans 17 amino acids. In DNA form, the CDR3 reads TGTGCCAGCAGTGAAGTCTACGCGGGGGGGCCTGGAGATACGCAGTATTTT. This codes for CASSEVYAGGPGDTQYF.

The J gene is TRBJ2-1, the V gene TRBV14; 8 bases match TRBD1. The CDR3 length is 16 residues. V trimming: 2 bases; J trimming: 7 bases; junction bases outside the gene matches: 10. Germline CDR1 reads SGHDN; CDR2 reads FVKESK. CDR3 nucleotides: TGTGCCAGCAGCCAAAGAGTACCAGGGGGCGGAAATGAGCAGTTCTTC. This encodes CASSQRVPGGGNEQFF.

The V gene is TRBV27, the J gene TRBJ1-5; 10 nucleotides line up with TRBD1. J gave up 3 bases and V 8 bases, and 7 bases lay outside the gene matches. The CDR3 runs 15 residues. The germline gives CDR1 MNHEY, CDR2 SMNVEV (reference sequence). CDR3 coding DNA: TGTGCCAGCTCCTCAGGACAGGGGGACAATCAGCCCCAGCATTTT. It is translated as CASSSGQGDNQPQHF.

The chain recombines TRBV4-1 with TRBJ2-1; D is unclear. Per germline, CDR1 MGHRA and CDR2 YSYEKL. The CDR3 runs to 14 residues. V dropped 1 base and J dropped 9 bases, with 13 bases sitting between them. CDR3 DNA sequence: TGCGCCAGCAGCCAAGCTTTGGTAGCTGGTGAGCAGTTCTTC. Translating it yields CASSQALVAGEQFF.

The chain combines TRBV7-6 with TRBJ2-5; D ambiguous. Looked up from germline, CDR1 is SGHVS and CDR2 is FNYEAQ. CDR3 length: 12 amino acids. Trimming removed 1 base from V and 4 bases from J, with 4 bases in between. The CDR3 loop reads CASSLEPETQYF. Here the CDR3 DNA reads TGTGCCAGCAGCTTAGAGCCAGAGACCCAGTACTTC. Using reference TRBV7-6 and TRBJ2-5 for the parts outside the CDR3, the full variable domain is GAGVSQSPRYKVTKRGQDVALRCDPISGHVSLYWYRQALGQGPEFLTYFNYEAQQDKSGLPNDRFSAERPEGSISTLTIQRTEQRDSAMYRCASSLEPETQYFGPGTRLLVL.

The chain links TRBV6-6 to TRBJ2-1; D remains ambiguous. Germline CDR1 and CDR2: MNHNY and SVGAGI (reference sequence). Trimming removed 8 bases at V and 0 bases at J, with 5 bases between. The CDR3 extends over 12 amino acids. CDR3 region: CASAVSYNEQFF. The CDR3 DNA reads TGTGCCAGCGCGGTCTCCTACAATGAGCAGTTCTTC.

The chain recombines TRBV5-5 with TRBJ1-1, with no clear D. V was pared by 5 bases and J by 5 bases, with 16 bases between. This CDR3 has 14 amino acids. Germline loops: CDR1 SGHKS, CDR2 YYEKEE (reference sequence). The CDR3 DNA reads TGTGCCAGCAGGATATCGAGGGCACAGACTGAAGCTTTCTTT. Translation gives CASRISRAQTEAFF.